One sample yielded the 5 T cell receptor beta chains listed below, sequenced in a study of T cell responses to AZD1222 COVID-19 vaccine. Some clones are missing from TCRdb's copy, which holds only in-frame ones; the method was immunoSEQ multiplex PCR. The sample carries about 78,000 clones, 88% recorded once. The input for sequencing was peripheral blood, taken on day 0 of MenACWY control vaccination. These receptors were taken from an adult in good health.

This clone was seen more than once but under ten times. The CDR3: CATSRDVTASYEQYF. The CDR3 DNA follows: TGTGCCACCAGCAGAGATGTGACAGCTTCCTACGAGCAGTACTTC. The V call is TRBV15, the J call TRBJ2-7, with a tentative D call TRBD1 (5 bases). The CDR3 has 15 residues. V lost 0 bases and J lost 1, with 10 bases in between. Germline CDR1 LNHNV, CDR2 YYDKDF (reference sequence).

The gene calls are TRBV5-1 and TRBJ1-6; 8 bases match TRBD1. V shed 3 bases, J shed 10 bases, and the junction held 12 bases outside the gene matches. In germline, CDR1 is SGHRS, CDR2 YFSETQ. The CDR3 consists of 16 residues. This CDR3 is CASSSLPGGAESPLHF. The CDR3 DNA reads TGCGCCAGCAGCTCCCTTCCAGGGGGCGCGGAATCACCCCTCCACTTT.

The chain combines TRBV6-5 with TRBJ2-7; 8 bases line up with TRBD1. The germline V gene has CDR1 MNHEY and CDR2 SVGAGI. This CDR3 comprises 14 residues. V was clipped by 3 bases and J by 4 bases; unmatched bases: 5. The CDR3 sequence: CASSYGQGKYEQYF. CDR3 nucleotides: TGTGCCAGCAGTTATGGACAGGGTAAATACGAGCAGTACTTC.

The chain uses TRBV27 and TRBJ2-7; 11 bases line up with TRBD2. Trimming cost V 2 bases and J 2 bases; bases outside gene matches: 8. This CDR3 is built from 17 residues. CDR1 MNHEY and CDR2 SMNVEV come from the germline V gene (reference sequence). CDR3 protein: CASSLRGLADTPYEQYF. DNA for the CDR3: TGTGCCAGCAGTTTAAGGGGACTAGCGGACACGCCCTACGAGCAGTACTTC.

The rearrangement uses TRBV7-2 and TRBJ2-7; the D is unclear. The germline V gene encodes CDR1 SGHTA and CDR2 FQGNSA. The germline V and J ends were trimmed by 5 bases and 0 bases, with 14 bases remaining between them. CDR3 size: 15 residues. Here the CDR3 reads CASSPPRWASYEQYF. CDR3 nucleotide sequence: TGTGCCAGCAGCCCCCCGCGGTGGGCCTCCTACGAGCAGTACTTC.